The 9 T cell receptor beta chains reported below all come from one sample, sequenced in a study of early T cells in non-severe SARS-CoV-2 infection. Each CDR3 protein is one row after TCRdb ran MiXCR on the 5' RACE reads. The table records 15,000 to 20,000 distinct CDR3 sequences, roughly 5% of them present only once. The sequenced sample was whole blood. Every receptor here comes from an adult who was a healthcare worker with PCR-confirmed SARS-CoV-2 infection or an uninfected control (not recorded which).

In its sample, this clonotype is medium-sized. The chain uses TRBV20-1 and TRBJ2-3, with D possibly matching TRBD2 (5 bases). The CDR3 is 14 residues long. Germline V lookup: CDR1 DFQATT, CDR2 SNEGSKA (reference sequence). Trimming removed 4 bases from V and 4 bases from J, with 15 bases in between. CDR3 nucleotide sequence: TGCAGTGCTATGGGAGCGGCGGCCGCAGATACGCAGTATTTT. Translated: CSAMGAAAADTQYF.

This clonotype is medium-sized in the sample. The chain has TRBV18 and TRBJ1-2, with TRBD1 identical over 10 bases. The J segment lost 5 bases and the V segment lost 6 bases, leaving 3 bases of the junction unmatched. The germline gives CDR1 KGHSH, CDR2 LQKENI. This CDR3 is built from 13 residues. As DNA, the CDR3 is TGTGCCAGCTCCGAGGACAGGGGGTATGGCTACACCTTC. Its translation is CASSEDRGYGYTF.

This clonotype appeared many times. V gene TRBV9 combines with J gene TRBJ2-1, with 7 bases identical to TRBD2. With 0 bases clipped from V and 1 base from J, the junction kept 13 bases outside the gene matches. The CDR3 runs to 19 residues. The germline V gene has CDR1 SGDLS and CDR2 YYNGEE. This CDR3 reads CASSVVPGGMGESYNEQFF. Written as DNA, the CDR3 is TGTGCCAGCAGCGTAGTCCCGGGAGGCATGGGAGAGTCCTACAATGAGCAGTTCTTC.

The sample holds many counts of this clonotype. This chain links TRBV5-1 with TRBJ2-7; TRBD2 is a possible D gene (6 bases). Trimming stripped 7 bases from V and 5 bases from J, with 10 bases between. Germline CDR1 and CDR2: SGHRS and YFSETQ. This CDR3 spans 11 amino acids. The CDR3 protein is CASFAGNEQYF. The CDR3 region has the DNA TGCGCCAGCTTCGCGGGGAACGAGCAGTACTTC.

The chain couples TRBV18 to TRBJ1-6; D gene uncertain. Germline-derived CDR1 and CDR2 are KGHSH and LQKENI. This CDR3 has 13 amino acids. V was clipped by 2 bases and J by 7 bases, with 6 bases between them. The CDR3 loop reads CASSPDQNSPLHF. The CDR3 DNA sequence: TGTGCCAGCTCACCAGACCAGAATTCACCCCTCCACTTT.

This clonotype was observed at least ten times. The chain links TRBV4-1 to TRBJ2-7; 8 positions agree with TRBD1. This CDR3 has 16 residues. The J segment lost 2 bases and the V segment lost 3 bases, leaving 9 bases of the junction unmatched. Germline V CDR1 and CDR2: MGHRA, YSYEKL. CDR3 nucleotides: TGCGCCAGCAGCCATGGACAGGGAATGGGGACCTACGAGCAGTACTTC. Its protein is CASSHGQGMGTYEQYF.

This clonotype was counted many times. CDR3 sequence: CASSLEGRGPRGRKPQHF. As DNA, the CDR3 is TGCGCCAGCAGCTTGGAGGGCAGGGGGCCGAGGGGGCGAAAGCCCCAGCATTTT. V usage is TRBV5-1 and J usage is TRBJ1-5; TRBD1 matches 8 bases. There are 18 residues in the CDR3. The trim removed 0 bases at V and 8 bases at J, leaving 16 bases unmatched. The germline CDR1 and CDR2 sequences are SGHRS and YFSETQ. Supplemented by reference TRBV5-1 and TRBJ1-5, the full variable domain reads KAGVTQTPRYLIKTRGQQVTLSCSPISGHRSVSWYQQTPGQGLQFLFEYFSETQRNKGNFPGRFSGRQFSNSRSEMNVSTLELGDSALYLCASSLEGRGPRGRKPQHFGDGTRLSIL.

This clonotype came up many times. This chain links TRBV6-1 with TRBJ1-1; 8 bases fit TRBD1. The germline CDR1 and CDR2 sequences are MNHNS and SASEGT. There are 13 residues in the CDR3. After removal of 6 bases from V and 5 bases from J, the junction contained 5 bases not matched to a gene. The CDR3 sequence is CASSPRGRTEAFF. The CDR3 region has the DNA TGTGCCAGCAGCCCCAGGGGGCGGACTGAAGCTTTCTTT.

At least ten counts were recorded for this clonotype. V usage is TRBV29-1 and J usage is TRBJ2-3; the D gene is possibly TRBD1 (5 bases). Germline CDR1 reads SQVTM; CDR2 reads ANQGSEA. The CDR3 is 14 residues long. Trimming took 4 bases from V and 2 from J, leaving 13 bases between them. DNA of the CDR3: TGCAGCGTTGTACCCAGGGTTTTCACAGATACGCAGTATTTT. The encoded protein is CSVVPRVFTDTQYF.